The clone carrying this TCR beta chain showed up many times. The antigen is undetermined. The source of the sample is a study of response to subunit inactivated influenza vaccine. Overall study results and limits: Authors suggested seasonal influenza vaccinations each recruit few new T cells.

TCRdb re-analysed the RT-PCR reads in MiXCR, keeping a single row per CDR3 protein. Among 150,000 to 200,000 distinct CDR3 sequences listed, 11% were seen once. This CDR3 contains 15 residues. V was cut by 4 bases and J by 1 base, with 13 bases left in between. V gene TRBV12-3 or TRBV12-4 combines with J gene TRBJ2-5; possible D gene TRBD1, 5 bases. The clonotype comes from a man aged 45-65 years who received an inactivated influenza vaccine. This material consisted of non-naive T cells sorted from PBMCs, taken 45 days after vaccination. The CDR3 sequence is CASSSPRQLQETQYF. CDR3 nucleotides: TGTGCCAGCAGTTCTCCCCGACAGCTCCAAGAGACCCAGTACTTC.